This T cell receptor (beta chain) was recovered during a study of read filtering for tumor transcriptome and immune sequencing (dated by TCRdb to the early 2020s). Describing the broader study: Of the patients in the cohort, around 17 were male and 14 to 15 were female, and their mean age was approximately 66 years, with a range of about 47 to 80. The study compared TCR repertoires from targeted immune repertoire sequencing and bulk whole-transcriptome sequencing run on the same bone marrow samples. As a main aim, a read-filtering strategy for immune repertoire data was addressed, with the specific question being whether clonotypes supported by a single read should be removed. By revised international staging, 8 or 9 patients were R-ISS I, 15 to 20 were R-ISS II and roughly 7 were R-ISS III. Per sample, about 4.05 to 11 million TCR-region mapped reads were obtained with IR-seq, compared with only roughly 80 to 1273 with RNA-seq. After DNase treatment, whole-transcriptome libraries were prepared using the TruSeq RNA Access Library Prep Kit. What the research found in general, with its limitations: Removing single-read clonotypes increased the correlation between IR-seq and RNA-seq shared clonotype proportions. Compared with RNA-seq, IR-seq captured clonotypes at much greater depth and more reliably, and a smaller IR-seq throughput was enough to identify most of the shared clonotypes. Single-read clonotypes made up about 80% of clonotypes but only 3% to 4% of total reads in IR-seq, compared with just under 75% of clonotypes and 44.6% of reads in RNA-seq. Rather than purified T cells, the sorted CD138-negative fraction was a mixed bone marrow immune population.

This clonotype was detected ten times or more. Its cognate antigen has yet to be identified. No much larger clone is present one base from it, and per-base qualities are unavailable. Starting from 350 to 500 ng RNA, TCR libraries were constructed with the Immunoverse kit using molecular barcoded adaptors that cover the alpha/delta and beta/gamma chains. TCR library preparation was performed with the same RNA that was used for transcriptome sequencing. An Illumina HiSeq 4000 with 2 x 150 cycles was used to sequence the TCR libraries. Per the source publication's procedure: MiXCR aligned TCR reads to human V, D, J and C references and assembled the aligned reads into CDR3 clonotypes, with quality filtering and error correction included. Clonotype counts and gene usage diversity were analyzed with the tcR package in R. For inspection of raw mapping reads, RNA-seq reads were mapped by STAR aligner version 2.5.3a onto GRCh37 of the human genome. To test how sequencing depth affected the clonotypes detected, IR-seq fastq files were randomly downsampled with Seqtk 1.3. TCRdb passed the public sequencing reads through fastp at Q25 and MiXCR, retaining productive beta sequences. One record per CDR3 amino acid sequence lists the most common genes and DNA. TCRdb's processing, not the authors', yielded these V and J calls. For this sample there are over 35,000 distinct CDR3 sequences; 10% to 15% appear just once. The ten largest clones take up 30% of the sample.

Each patient had bone marrow sampled at the time of active disease. Bone marrow mononuclear cells were isolated by Ficoll-Hypaque density gradient centrifugation. CD138-negative cells were obtained by negative selection after labeling with CD138 magnetic microbeads on a MACS separator, removing myeloma plasma cells. Flow cytometry with CD138 antibodies on an Attune NxT was used to check how pure the isolated cells were. TRIzol reagent was used to extract total RNA, and a NanoDrop spectrophotometer was used to quantify the extracted RNA. Paired RNA-seq and IR-seq were performed on the CD138-negative bone marrow sample of each patient. This TCR was sampled from a donor aged 40 or over with multiple myeloma. Sequencing used a population of CD138-negative cells sorted from bone marrow. The sample's cell subset or site label, decoded: bone marrow mononuclear cells depleted of CD138+ plasma/myeloma cells by negative magnetic selection.

The DNA sequence is given as TGTGCCAGCAGCTTGCGGCAGGGCCTTCAGCCCCAGCATTTT. This is translated as CASSLRQGLQPQHF. The chain is encoded by TRBV5-6 joined to TRBJ1-5; perhaps TRBD1 is the D gene, with 5 bases matching. Deletion took 1 base off V and 6 bases off J, with a span of 11 bases between the germline ends. Per the germline V gene, SGHDT is the CDR1 and YYEEEE is the CDR2. The CDR3 measures 14 amino acids from cysteine to phenylalanine. The only DNA kept is the CDR3, 42 bases in frame from the first base.